The T cell receptor (beta chain) described here comes from a study of blood T cell repertoires in COVID-19. Study-wide background: Italy, Spain and the United States were the sources of the convalescent and acute COVID-19 samples.

CDR1 SGHVS and CDR2 FNYEAQ come from the germline V gene. CDR3 size: 17 residues. The V end lost 0 bases, the J end lost 0 bases, and 15 bases lay between the germline ends. Living in 24 US areas, the participants were between about 18 and 100 years of age. Participants reported their clinical history, and cohort assignment relied on those reports. This table comes from immunoSEQ multiplex PCR, and its TCRdb copy is limited to in-frame clones, with some not included. Among around 160,000 clones, roughly 80% were seen once, and the ten largest hold more than 9.5%. The J gene is TRBJ2-7, the V gene TRBV7-6; the D gene is possibly TRBD2 (6 bases). What was sequenced was PBMCs or T cells enriched from blood (not recorded which). This clonotype was obtained from a man aged 50 or older who had recovered from COVID-19. In DNA form, the CDR3 reads TGTGCCAGCAGCTTAGCGAGCAAAGCGGGCAGCTCCTACGAGCAGTACTTC. Amino acids: CASSLASKAGSSYEQYF. Combining the CDR3 with reference TRBV7-6 and TRBJ2-7 gives the whole variable domain GAGVSQSPRYKVTKRGQDVALRCDPISGHVSLYWYRQALGQGPEFLTYFNYEAQQDKSGLPNDRFSAERPEGSISTLTIQRTEQRDSAMYRCASSLASKAGSSYEQYFGPGTRLTVT.